The 29 T cell receptor beta chains below all came from one sample that was sequenced in a study of blood T cells in healthy people across ages (dated by TCRdb to the mid-2010s). Receptors were amplified or captured by 5' RACE. Reads for this sample came from an Illumina HiSeq 2500. A second PCR of about 7 to 12 cycles was run with a J-beta primer mix and a sample-barcoded 5' primer. In-frame beta chains were kept once TCRdb had trimmed the public reads at Q25 with fastp and called clones with MiXCR. Each record represents a unique CDR3 protein, reported with the most common genes and DNA among its rows. The sample has hundreds of thousands of distinct CDR3 sequences on record, 56% of them singletons. The top ten constitute 20% to 30% of the sample. The material sequenced was blood. These receptors all stem from a man between 35 and 55 years old in good health.

The rearrangement joins TRBV5-1 to TRBJ2-1; 7 bases line up with TRBD1. This CDR3 is 15 amino acids long. CDR1 is SGHRS and CDR2 is YFSETQ in the germline V gene. Germline trimming cut 3 bases from V and 0 bases from J; bases unmatched to any gene: 3. CDR3: CASSSGDSSYNEQFF. The CDR3 DNA follows: TGCGCCAGCAGCTCTGGGGACAGCTCCTACAATGAGCAGTTCTTC.

The V call is TRBV27, the J call TRBJ1-4; TRBD1 is a possible D gene (5 bases). This CDR3 is 14 amino acids long. Deletions cut 5 bases from V and 6 bases from J, with 13 bases between. From germline, CDR1 is MNHEY and CDR2 SMNVEV (reference sequence). CDR3 amino acids: CASSMGWGYEKLFF. CDR3 DNA sequence: TGTGCCAGCAGTATGGGATGGGGGTATGAAAAACTGTTTTTT.

This rearrangement joins TRBV9 to TRBJ1-2, with 9 nucleotides matching TRBD1. Germline CDR1 and CDR2: SGDLS and YYNGEE. The CDR3 contains 11 residues. The ends lost 6 bases at V and 10 bases at J; junction bases unmatched: 4. The CDR3 spells CASTDRGDYTF. The DNA of the CDR3 is TGTGCCAGCACCGACAGGGGGGACTACACCTTC.

The chain couples TRBV7-3 to TRBJ2-5; D unclear. The V and J ends lost 3 bases and 3 bases respectively, with 8 bases between them. The CDR3 length is 13 residues. Germline-derived CDR1 and CDR2 are SGHTA and FQGTGA. The CDR3 DNA reads TGTGCCAGCAGCTTCGCCGGAAAAGAGACCCAGTACTTC. Encoded protein: CASSFAGKETQYF.

This clonotype appeared a few times. V usage is TRBV6-2 or TRBV6-3 and J usage is TRBJ2-7; no clear D gene. The V gene lost 8 bases and the J gene lost 0 bases, with 11 bases spanning the gap. Germline CDR1 is MNHEY and CDR2 is SVGEGT. The CDR3 contains 13 residues. CDR3 sequence: CASEEQSSYEQYF. The DNA for the CDR3 is TGTGCCAGCGAGGAACAGAGCTCCTACGAGCAGTACTTC.

V usage is TRBV29-1 and J usage is TRBJ1-1; D is unclear. Germline loops: CDR1 SQVTM, CDR2 ANQGSEA. Trimming removed 7 bases at V and 8 bases at J, with 11 bases between. This CDR3 region has 10 residues. CDR3 region: CSGTAAEAFF. In nucleotides, the CDR3 is TGCAGCGGAACCGCCGCCGAAGCTTTCTTT.

This chain links TRBV29-1 with TRBJ2-1; D uncertain. This CDR3 region has 15 residues. The V end was cut by 7 bases, the J end by 0 bases, with 16 bases between. Germline V gene data show CDR1 as SQVTM and CDR2 as ANQGSEA. The CDR3 loop is CSALNPLSSYNEQFF. In DNA form, the CDR3 reads TGCAGCGCCCTGAACCCCCTGAGCTCCTACAATGAGCAGTTCTTC.

The chain couples TRBV20-1 to TRBJ2-3, with TRBD2 identical over 11 bases. The germline gives CDR1 DFQATT, CDR2 SNEGSKA (reference sequence). V gave up 4 bases and J gave up 3 bases; unmatched junction bases: 15. The CDR3 length is 18 residues. The CDR3 loop is CSAKTPVAGGSITDTQYF. CDR3 nucleotide sequence: TGCAGTGCTAAGACCCCCGTAGCGGGAGGGAGCATAACAGATACGCAGTATTTT.

This clonotype was observed at least ten times. The chain uses TRBV27 and TRBJ2-3; D may correspond to TRBD1 or TRBD2 (5 bases each). The germline V gene has CDR1 MNHEY and CDR2 SMNVEV (reference sequence). V lost 2 bases, J lost 6 bases, and 12 bases lay in between. The CDR3 is 14 residues long. This CDR3 is CASSLGTSWDTQYF. The DNA of the CDR3 is TGTGCCAGCAGTTTAGGGACGTCATGGGATACGCAGTATTTT.

The chain joins TRBV3-1 to TRBJ2-7; no reliable D call. V was shortened by 4 bases and J by 0 bases, with 10 bases between the two germline ends. CDR3 length equals 14 residues. Germline lookup yields CDR1 LGHDT and CDR2 YNNKEL (reference sequence). CDR3 sequence (DNA): TGTGCCAGCAGCCCCCATTCTACCTCCTACGAGCAGTACTTC. Amino acid sequence: CASSPHSTSYEQYF.

This clonotype was observed at least ten times. The rearrangement uses TRBV20-1 and TRBJ1-2; 7 bases line up with TRBD1. The germline V gene has CDR1 DFQATT and CDR2 SNEGSKA (reference sequence). Trimming removed 0 bases from V and 5 bases from J; junction bases left unmatched: 9. CDR3 size: 15 residues. The CDR3 loop reads CSARDEGADYYGYTF. In DNA, the CDR3 is TGCAGTGCTAGAGATGAGGGGGCGGACTATTATGGCTACACCTTC.

There are a few counts of this clonotype. This chain links TRBV29-1 with TRBJ2-5; no definite D call. V lost 3 bases, J lost 4 bases, and 12 bases lay in between. The CDR3 covers 13 residues. Germline loops: CDR1 SQVTM, CDR2 ANQGSEA. The CDR3, as DNA: TGCAGCGTTGACGGCAGGACCGTAGAGACCCAGTACTTC. This translates into CSVDGRTVETQYF. Using reference TRBV29-1 and TRBJ2-5 for the parts outside the CDR3, the full variable domain is SAVISQKPSRDICQRGTSLTIQCQVDSQVTMMFWYRQQPGQSLTLIATANQGSEATYESGFVIDKFPISRPNLTFSTLTVSNMSPEDSSIYLCSVDGRTVETQYFGPGTRLLVL.

This chain links TRBV29-1 with TRBJ2-4; D ambiguous. Trimming took 0 bases from V and 7 from J, leaving 10 bases between them. The germline CDR1 and CDR2 sequences are SQVTM and ANQGSEA. The CDR3 is 13 residues long. CDR3 loop: CSVEESARNIQYF. The DNA for the CDR3 is TGCAGCGTTGAAGAAAGCGCTCGGAACATTCAGTACTTC.

This clonotype turned up a few times. This chain uses TRBV9 with TRBJ1-2, with D hard to call. There are 16 residues in the CDR3. Germline V gene lookup returns CDR1 SGDLS and CDR2 YYNGEE. The ends were cut back, 0 bases at V and 1 base at J, with 13 bases in the middle. DNA for the CDR3: TGTGCCAGCAGCGTAGGCGGCAGACAATATAACTATGGCTACACCTTC. Its protein is CASSVGGRQYNYGYTF.

This clonotype was detected only a few times. DNA for the CDR3: TGTGCCAGCACCGCTAGAGGAGCGGGAGGGCTTACCGGGACAGATACGCAGTATTTT. Translation gives CASTARGAGGLTGTDTQYF. The chain carries TRBV27 and TRBJ2-3, with 10 bases aligning to TRBD2. The V and J ends lost 7 bases and 3 bases, in that order; junction bases with no gene match: 19. From germline, CDR1 is MNHEY and CDR2 SMNVEV (reference sequence). The CDR3 is 19 amino acids.

V gene TRBV12-3 or TRBV12-4 combines with J gene TRBJ2-5; D gene unclear. The CDR3 extends over 13 amino acids. Trimming stripped 3 bases from V and 11 bases from J, with 16 bases between. The CDR3 protein is CASSFSDYNEQYF. The CDR3 region has the DNA TGTGCCAGCAGTTTTTCCGATTACAATGAGCAGTACTTC.

The J gene is TRBJ2-1, the V gene TRBV6-5, with unresolved D. Germline V lookup: CDR1 MNHEY, CDR2 SVGAGI. Between the trimmed V and J ends, which lost 7 bases and 4 bases, there was a span of 11 bases. There are 13 residues in the CDR3. The CDR3 nucleotides are TGTGCCAGCACCCGTGCAGGTTACAATGAGCAGTTCTTC. Translating gives CASTRAGYNEQFF.

The chain uses TRBV7-2 and TRBJ2-7, with TRBD1 identical over 10 bases. CDR1 is SGHTA, CDR2 FQGNSA, per germline. This CDR3 has 18 amino acids. V was pared by 1 base and J by 4 bases, with 13 bases of the junction left unmatched. In nucleotides, the CDR3 is TGTGCCAGCAGCTTAGTTTTGTCGACAGGGGGCTTCGGATACGAGCAGTACTTC. Residues: CASSLVLSTGGFGYEQYF.

The chain recombines TRBV7-2 with TRBJ2-1; TRBD1 matches at 7 bases. CDR1 is SGHTA, CDR2 FQGNSA, per germline. The CDR3 loop spans 14 amino acids. V lost 4 bases, J lost 4 bases, and 4 bases stayed unmatched. The CDR3 reads CASSSGQVYNEQFF. The DNA for the CDR3 is TGTGCCAGCAGCTCTGGACAGGTGTACAATGAGCAGTTCTTC.

The CDR3 spells CASSPGRVSGEAFF. The CDR3 DNA sequence: TGCGCCAGCAGCCCCGGGCGGGTGTCAGGCGAAGCTTTCTTT. This chain links TRBV4-3 with TRBJ1-1; no reliable D call. Germline V lookup: CDR1 LGHNA, CDR2 YSLEER. The V gene lost 4 bases and the J gene lost 8 bases, with 17 bases spanning the gap. The length of the CDR3 is 14 residues.

The V call is TRBV4-3, the J call TRBJ2-1; 8 nucleotides align to TRBD2. Per germline, CDR1 LGHNA and CDR2 YSLEER. This CDR3 region has 16 residues. V lost 4 bases, J lost 6 bases, and 11 bases stayed unmatched. CDR3 sequence: CASSPLGTSGSNEQFF. In DNA, the CDR3 is TGCGCCAGCAGCCCTTTAGGCACTAGCGGCTCCAATGAGCAGTTCTTC.

V and J are TRBV6-2 or TRBV6-3 and TRBJ2-5, with 9 bases fitting TRBD2. This CDR3 has 15 amino acids. V was pared by 7 bases and J by 11 bases, with 17 bases of the junction left unmatched. Germline V gene data show CDR1 as MNHEY and CDR2 as SVGEGT. The CDR3 sequence is CASTDSGSRTNEQYF. The CDR3 DNA sequence: TGTGCCAGCACCGATAGCGGGAGTAGGACAAATGAGCAGTACTTC.

The rearrangement joins TRBV3-1 to TRBJ2-3, with TRBD2 matching over 7 bases. Germline V gives CDR1 LGHDT, CDR2 YNNKEL (reference sequence). After removal of 4 bases from V and 3 bases from J, the junction contained 7 bases not matched to a gene. The CDR3 length is 15 residues. The CDR3 DNA follows: TGTGCCAGCAGCCGACCGGGCGGGGGAACAGATACGCAGTATTTT. This translates into CASSRPGGGTDTQYF.

This chain connects TRBV24-1 to TRBJ2-3, with TRBD2 identical over 7 bases. V was clipped by 4 bases and J by 4 bases; unmatched bases: 10. CDR1 is KGHDR and CDR2 is SFDVKD in the germline V gene. This CDR3 comprises 16 residues. The CDR3 DNA sequence: TGTGCCACCAGTGACTGGCGGGAGTCTATCCCAGATACGCAGTATTTT. This codes for CATSDWRESIPDTQYF.

J is TRBJ1-5 and V is TRBV6-1, with TRBD1 matching over 8 bases. The ends lost 4 bases at V and 4 bases at J; junction bases unmatched: 6. Germline V gene lookup returns CDR1 MNHNS and CDR2 SASEGT. The CDR3 length is 15 residues. DNA for the CDR3: TGTGCCAGCAGTGGTGACAGGGGTGGGAATCAGCCCCAGCATTTT. It yields the protein CASSGDRGGNQPQHF.

This clonotype has only a few counts. The rearrangement joins TRBV28 to TRBJ1-5, with D maybe TRBD1 (5 bases). With 5 bases removed from V and 3 bases from J, the gap between germline ends came to 20 bases. The V gene's germline CDR1 is MDHEN and CDR2 SYDVKM. This CDR3 spans 17 amino acids. CDR3 region: CASSPGGTGTNNQPQHF. The CDR3 DNA reads TGTGCCAGCAGTCCGGGCGGGACCGGGACGAACAATCAGCCCCAGCATTTT.

V is TRBV6-2 or TRBV6-3 and J is TRBJ2-3; D unclear. The CDR3 is 16 amino acids. Per germline, CDR1 MNHEY and CDR2 SVGEGT. V dropped 2 bases and J dropped 0 bases, with 12 bases sitting between them. This chain's CDR3 is CASSYGPSGSTDTQYF. The DNA of the CDR3 is TGTGCCAGCAGTTACGGCCCCTCTGGCAGCACAGATACGCAGTATTTT.

V and J are TRBV6-4 and TRBJ2-6; D perhaps matches TRBD1 (5 bases). CDR3 length: 14 residues. CDR1 MRHNA and CDR2 SNTAGT come from the germline V gene. V was pared by 4 bases and J by 4 bases, with 8 bases between. The DNA for the CDR3 is TGTGCCAGCAGTGCGTGGACAGGGGCCAACGTCCTGACTTTC. Protein product: CASSAWTGANVLTF.

This clonotype was seen more than once but under ten times. The V call is TRBV11-3, the J call TRBJ2-5; a weak D match, TRBD2 (5 bases). The V end was cut by 7 bases, the J end by 3 bases, with 9 bases between. Germline V gene lookup returns CDR1 SGHNT and CDR2 YENEEA. There are 12 residues in the CDR3. The CDR3 protein is CASTLREETQYF. DNA for the CDR3: TGTGCCAGCACCTTGAGGGAAGAGACCCAGTACTTC.